This T cell receptor (beta chain) was identified during a study of post-analysis software for immune sequencing data. Study-wide context: Relapsing-remitting, secondary progressive and progressive-relapsing multiple sclerosis courses were included. Study-level points and caveats: Several TRBV segments (TRBV5-6, TRBV5-1 and TRBV20-1 among them) occurred more frequently in patients than in controls. By F measure, samples from a shared preparation batch strongly co-clustered. Among multiple sclerosis patients, normalized Chao1 diversity was significantly below that of controls.

On this clonotype: What it binds is not known.

Per the germline V gene, CDR1 is MNHEY and CDR2 is SVGAGI. Trimming removed 2 bases at V and 1 base at J, with 9 bases between. CDR3 length: 14 amino acids. Each TCR beta cDNA library carried unique molecular identifiers. A few hundred thousand cDNA molecules came from around 1 to 10 million T cells. Via MiXCR, TCRdb re-called the PCR reads, giving one row per CDR3 protein. The sample holds about 560,000 distinct CDR3 sequences; roughly two fifths are singletons and the top ten take 1.5% to 2%. The receptor was derived from a girl aged 5 to 17 with multiple sclerosis. This chain joins TRBV6-5 and TRBJ2-7; no definite D call. What was sequenced was blood. CDR3 sequence reads: CASSYVAGSYEQYF. The DNA of the CDR3 is TGTGCCAGCAGTTACGTCGCAGGTTCCTACGAGCAGTACTTC.